These T cell receptor beta chains were read from a single sample in a study of CXCR3-negative and CXCR3-positive naive CD8 T cells. From its re-call of the 5' RACE reads, TCRdb lists each CDR3 protein once, without DNA. Listed are 140,000 to 150,000 distinct CDR3 sequences; around 0.28% falls within the top ten. The sample consisted of naive CXCR3+ CD8+ T cells from blood. The receptor source for this set is a human donor in good health. Some clones in this sample may be carry-over from other donors' samples. CDR3s include the opening cysteine and the closing phenylalanine or tryptophan. Each record gives: V gene, CDR3 length, J gene, CDR3 protein.

TRBV29-1,13,TRBJ2-3,CSADLLAADTQYF
TRBV7-9,18,TRBJ2-3,CASSLPLGREGQEDTQYF
TRBV7-6,16,TRBJ2-1,CASSLNAGSSYNEQFF
TRBV5-6,16,TRBJ2-1,CASGPGGSGGRNEQFF
TRBV29-1,13,TRBJ1-2,CSVDTGEDYGYTF
TRBV29-1,18,TRBJ2-7,CSVEDPAYPVGSSYEQYF
TRBV20-1,14,TRBJ2-7,CSARDALTSYEQYF
TRBV15,12,TRBJ2-1,CATSGREDEQFF
TRBV7-9,13,TRBJ2-1,CASSPPPGLSQFF
TRBV5-1,16,TRBJ2-7,CASSLTPGTSSYEQYF
TRBV7-2,18,TRBJ2-3,CASSPWSSGASSTDTQYF
TRBV4-1,15,TRBJ2-2,CASSQADRGQGELFF
TRBV15,16,TRBJ1-4,CATSPITDLAGEKLFF
TRBV28,14,TRBJ2-2,CARACTGDTGELFF
TRBV29-1,13,TRBJ2-2,CSSTDPNTGELFF
TRBV4-1,16,TRBJ2-5,CASSRQTGRPGETQYF
TRBV28,15,TRBJ2-2,CASSPRAANTGELFF
TRBV21-1,13,TRBJ1-2,CASSLWFYDGYTF
TRBV6-5,14,TRBJ1-1,CASSSLTGATEAFF
TRBV7-9,14,TRBJ2-3,CASSLVDRVDTQYF
TRBV7-9,14,TRBJ2-7,CASSFPGGLYEQYF
TRBV7-9,16,TRBJ2-1,CASSSTSGRAYNEQFF
TRBV6-6,15,TRBJ2-7,CASSPGQTTSYEQYF
TRBV5-1,19,TRBJ2-1,CASSGLAGGRSSSYNEQFF
TRBV4-3,17,TRBJ1-6,CASSPDSSGNYNSPLHF
TRBV7-6,13,TRBJ1-1,CASSLDSFTEAFF
TRBV2,16,TRBJ1-1,CASKETVDPMNTEAFF
TRBV6-6,14,TRBJ2-2,CASDPSGGPGELFF
TRBV29-1,15,TRBJ2-7,CSVGLAGALSYEQYF
TRBV21-1,17,TRBJ2-2,CASSKVAQPYDTGELFF
TRBV7-7,16,TRBJ2-1,CASSLSPAGGSHEQFF
TRBV29-1,16,TRBJ2-5,CSVEDLVIAAQETQYF
TRBV28,13,TRBJ2-2,CASSLRLDGELFF
TRBV2,12,TRBJ2-3,CASSEAGDTQYF
TRBV29-1,12,TRBJ2-1,CSVVSSLDEQFF
TRBV29-1,14,TRBJ2-5,CSTDWGGNQETQYF
TRBV12-3/TRBV12-4,13,TRBJ1-1,CASSHKVSTEAFF
TRBV5-1,14,TRBJ2-2,CASSSQTGPGELFF
TRBV6-5,15,TRBJ1-6,CASSYGTGSNSPLHF
TRBV20-1,16,TRBJ2-7,CSAREASGSASYEQYF
TRBV7-9,16,TRBJ2-7,CASSLFGTGDTYEQYF
TRBV28,13,TRBJ1-2,CASSLTQGTTYTF
TRBV29-1,14,TRBJ1-1,CSVPSQGASTEAFF
TRBV12-3/TRBV12-4,17,TRBJ2-7,CASSSPIRGGSSYEQYF
TRBV29-1,11,TRBJ2-7,CSVDRMGEQYF
TRBV7-9,14,TRBJ1-5,CASSFGGTGQPQHF
TRBV12-3/TRBV12-4,15,TRBJ1-5,CASRHDRGGNQPQHF
TRBV5-6,16,TRBJ2-7,CASSFWTGQFSYEQYF
TRBV29-1,12,TRBJ1-1,CSVELQAVEAFF
TRBV29-1,13,TRBJ2-7,CSVEVRGTYEQYF
TRBV7-9,16,TRBJ1-4,CASSSIPGQGTGKLFF
TRBV12-3/TRBV12-4,13,TRBJ2-5,CASEPEGGETQYF
TRBV3-1,15,TRBJ2-5,CASSQMSSGEETQYF
TRBV28,19,TRBJ2-6,CASSSFHADRPSGANVLTF
TRBV7-9,12,TRBJ1-6,CASSFASSPLHF
TRBV29-1,11,TRBJ1-2,CSVEEAHGYTF